What follows are 4 T cell receptor beta chains derived from one specimen sequenced in a study of T cell responses to AZD1222 COVID-19 vaccine. The method was immunoSEQ multiplex PCR; TCRdb's version includes in-frame clones alone and lacks a portion of them. The profile covers around 85,000 clones, with just over 85% appearing a single time and approximately 6% taken by the ten largest. The sample in question was peripheral blood, obtained on day 0 of AZD1222 vaccination. The origin of the receptors is an adult in good health.

The chain joins TRBV6-5 to TRBJ2-7; D is unclear. The CDR3 length is 10 residues. Looked up from germline, CDR1 is MNHEY and CDR2 is SVGAGI. V lost 6 bases, J lost 3 bases, and 3 bases lay in between. The CDR3, as DNA: TGTGCCAGCAGGGACTACGAGCAGTACTTC. Translated: CASRDYEQYF.

The chain is built from TRBV30 and TRBJ1-3; D gene uncertain. There are 14 residues in the CDR3. CDR1 and CDR2 (germline): GTSNPN, SVGIG (reference sequence). V lost 0 bases to trimming and J lost 0 bases, with 6 bases between them. The CDR3 region is CAWSVGGSGNTIYF. CDR3 DNA: TGTGCCTGGAGTGTGGGAGGCTCTGGAAACACCATATATTTT.

Here the CDR3 DNA reads TGTGCCAGCAGCGTGGCGGCAGATGAGCGGCACGGGGAGCTGTTTTTT. This codes for CASSVAADERHGELFF. V is TRBV9 and J is TRBJ2-2, with D possibly matching TRBD2 (5 bases). Trimming took off 2 bases at V and 7 bases at J, with 18 bases between the two ends. Germline V gene lookup returns CDR1 SGDLS and CDR2 YYNGEE. The CDR3 is made up of 16 amino acids.

The rearrangement links TRBV6-2 or TRBV6-3 to TRBJ2-1, with 8 bases lining up with TRBD2. This CDR3 is 16 amino acids long. Germline V gene lookup returns CDR1 MNHEY and CDR2 SVGEGT. Trimming took 2 bases from V and 6 from J; bases not matched to a gene: 9. CDR3 nucleotide sequence: TGTGCCAGCAGTTACCCCCGGGCGGGGGGTCTCAATGAGCAGTTCTTC. This codes for CASSYPRAGGLNEQFF.